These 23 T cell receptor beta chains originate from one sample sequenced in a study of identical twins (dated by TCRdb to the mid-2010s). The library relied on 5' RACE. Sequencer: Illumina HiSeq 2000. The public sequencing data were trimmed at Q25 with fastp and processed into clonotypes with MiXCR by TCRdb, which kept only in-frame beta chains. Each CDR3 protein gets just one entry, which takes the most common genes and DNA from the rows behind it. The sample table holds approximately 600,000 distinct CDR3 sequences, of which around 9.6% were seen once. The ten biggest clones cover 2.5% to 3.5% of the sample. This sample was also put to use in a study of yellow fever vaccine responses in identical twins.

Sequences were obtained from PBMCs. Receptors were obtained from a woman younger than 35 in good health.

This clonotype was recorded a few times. The CDR3, as DNA: TGCGCCAGCAGTCCGGCCCCCTACTACGAGCAGTACTTC. Protein: CASSPAPYYEQYF. The chain has TRBV4-1 and TRBJ2-7; the D is unclear. Germline CDR1 and CDR2: MGHRA and YSYEKL. V lost 6 bases and J lost 3, with 12 bases in between. CDR3 size: 13 residues.

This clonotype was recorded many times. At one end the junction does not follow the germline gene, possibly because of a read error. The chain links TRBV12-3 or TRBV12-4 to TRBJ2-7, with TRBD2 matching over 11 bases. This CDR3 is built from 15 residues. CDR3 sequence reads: CASSLAGGSPYEQYF. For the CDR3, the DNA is TGTGCCAGCAGCTTAGCGGGAGGGTCCCCCTACGAGCAGTACTTC.

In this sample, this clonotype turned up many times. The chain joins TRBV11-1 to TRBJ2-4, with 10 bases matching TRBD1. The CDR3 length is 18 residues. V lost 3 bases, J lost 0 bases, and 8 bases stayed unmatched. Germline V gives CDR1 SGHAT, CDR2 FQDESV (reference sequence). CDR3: CASSFRDRGALAKNIQYF. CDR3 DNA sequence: TGTGCCAGCAGCTTCCGGGACAGGGGAGCGTTAGCCAAAAACATTCAGTACTTC.

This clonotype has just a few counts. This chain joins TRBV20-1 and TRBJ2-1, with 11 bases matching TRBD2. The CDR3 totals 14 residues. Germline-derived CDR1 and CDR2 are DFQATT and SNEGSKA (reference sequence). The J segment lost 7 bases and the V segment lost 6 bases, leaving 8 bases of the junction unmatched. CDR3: CSARPSGRRNEQFF. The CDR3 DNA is TGCAGTGCCCGCCCTAGCGGGAGGCGAAATGAGCAGTTCTTC.

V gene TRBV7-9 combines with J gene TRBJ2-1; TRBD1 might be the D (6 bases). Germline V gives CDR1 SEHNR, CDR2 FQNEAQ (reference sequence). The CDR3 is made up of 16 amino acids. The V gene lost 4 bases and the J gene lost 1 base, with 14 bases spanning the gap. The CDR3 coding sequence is TGTGCCAGCAGCTACCGACAGGTTGGGTCCTACAATGAGCAGTTCTTC. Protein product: CASSYRQVGSYNEQFF.

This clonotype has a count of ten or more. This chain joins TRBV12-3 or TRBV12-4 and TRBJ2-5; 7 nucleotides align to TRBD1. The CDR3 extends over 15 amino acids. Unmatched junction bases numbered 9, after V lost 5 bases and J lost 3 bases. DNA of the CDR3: TGTGCCAGCAGTCCCCGACAGGGAGACGAAGAGACCCAGTACTTC. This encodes CASSPRQGDEETQYF.

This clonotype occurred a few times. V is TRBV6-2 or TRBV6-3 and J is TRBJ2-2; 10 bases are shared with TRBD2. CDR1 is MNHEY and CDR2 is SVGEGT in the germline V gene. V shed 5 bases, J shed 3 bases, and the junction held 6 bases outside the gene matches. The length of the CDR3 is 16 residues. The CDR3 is CASSQAGGPYTGELFF. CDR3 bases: TGTGCCAGCAGTCAAGCGGGAGGGCCCTACACCGGGGAGCTGTTTTTT.

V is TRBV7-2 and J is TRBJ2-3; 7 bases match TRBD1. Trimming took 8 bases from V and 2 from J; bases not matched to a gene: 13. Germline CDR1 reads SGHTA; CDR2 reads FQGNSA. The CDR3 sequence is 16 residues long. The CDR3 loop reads CASGSNRQGTTDTQYF. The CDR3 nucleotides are TGTGCCAGCGGATCCAACCGACAGGGAACCACAGATACGCAGTATTTT.

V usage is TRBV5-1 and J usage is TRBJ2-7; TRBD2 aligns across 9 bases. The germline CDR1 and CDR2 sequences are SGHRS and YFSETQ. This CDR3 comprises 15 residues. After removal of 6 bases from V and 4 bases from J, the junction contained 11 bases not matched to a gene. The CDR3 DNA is TGCGCCAGCACTCGAGAGACTAGCGGCGTGTACGAGCAGTACTTC. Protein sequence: CASTRETSGVYEQYF.

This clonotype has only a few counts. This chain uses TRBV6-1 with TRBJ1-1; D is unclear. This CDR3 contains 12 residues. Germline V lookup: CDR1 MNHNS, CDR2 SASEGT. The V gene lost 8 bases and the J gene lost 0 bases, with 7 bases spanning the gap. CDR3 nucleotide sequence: TGTGCCAGCGCCGGTATGAACACTGAAGCTTTCTTT. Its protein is CASAGMNTEAFF.

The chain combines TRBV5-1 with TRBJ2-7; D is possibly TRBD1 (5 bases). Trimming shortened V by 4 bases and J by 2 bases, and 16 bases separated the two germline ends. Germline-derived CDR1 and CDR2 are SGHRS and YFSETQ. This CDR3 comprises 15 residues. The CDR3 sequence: CASSLGTTGAYEQYF. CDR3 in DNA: TGCGCCAGCAGCCTTGGAACCACAGGAGCCTACGAGCAGTACTTC.

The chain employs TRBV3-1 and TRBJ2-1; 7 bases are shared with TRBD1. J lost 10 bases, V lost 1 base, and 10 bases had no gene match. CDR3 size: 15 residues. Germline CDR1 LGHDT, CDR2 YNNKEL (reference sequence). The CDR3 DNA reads TGTGCCAGCAGCCAAGGCAGGGGGTCCAGAGGGGAGCAGTTCTTC. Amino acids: CASSQGRGSRGEQFF.

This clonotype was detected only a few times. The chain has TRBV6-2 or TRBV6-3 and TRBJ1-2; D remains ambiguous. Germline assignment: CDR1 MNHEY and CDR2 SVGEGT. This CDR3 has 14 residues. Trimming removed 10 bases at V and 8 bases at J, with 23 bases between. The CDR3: CATKSNLPGKGYTF. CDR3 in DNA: TGTGCCACGAAATCTAATCTTCCAGGAAAAGGCTACACCTTC.

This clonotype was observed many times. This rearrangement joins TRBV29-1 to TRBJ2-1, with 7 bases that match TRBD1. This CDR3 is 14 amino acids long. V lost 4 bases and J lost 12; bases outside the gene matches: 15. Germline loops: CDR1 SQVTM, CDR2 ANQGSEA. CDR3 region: CSVGRQGVPVWQFF. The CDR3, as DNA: TGCAGCGTTGGTAGGCAGGGGGTCCCCGTTTGGCAGTTCTTC.

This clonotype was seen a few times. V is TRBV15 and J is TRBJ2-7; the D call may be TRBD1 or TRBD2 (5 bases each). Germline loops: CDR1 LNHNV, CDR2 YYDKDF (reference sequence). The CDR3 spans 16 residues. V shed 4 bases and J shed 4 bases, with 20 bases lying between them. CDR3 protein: CATSIGPRGAGYEQYF. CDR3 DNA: TGTGCCACCAGCATAGGGCCGAGAGGGGCCGGATACGAGCAGTACTTC.

The CDR3: CASSPSGRRETQYF. Written as DNA, the CDR3 is TGTGCCAGCAGCCCATCGGGACGTCGGGAGACCCAGTACTTC. The chain joins TRBV7-9 to TRBJ2-5, with D perhaps matching TRBD1 or TRBD2 (5 bases each). The CDR3 runs to 14 residues. The V and J ends lost 5 bases and 5 bases respectively, with 15 bases between them. From germline, CDR1 is SEHNR and CDR2 FQNEAQ (reference sequence).

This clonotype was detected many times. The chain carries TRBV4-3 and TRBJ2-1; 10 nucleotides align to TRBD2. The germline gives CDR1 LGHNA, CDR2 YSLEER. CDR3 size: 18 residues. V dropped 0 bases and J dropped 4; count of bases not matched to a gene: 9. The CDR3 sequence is CASSQDRRRTSGYNEQFF. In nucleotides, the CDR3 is TGCGCCAGCAGCCAAGATCGGAGGAGGACTAGCGGTTACAATGAGCAGTTCTTC.

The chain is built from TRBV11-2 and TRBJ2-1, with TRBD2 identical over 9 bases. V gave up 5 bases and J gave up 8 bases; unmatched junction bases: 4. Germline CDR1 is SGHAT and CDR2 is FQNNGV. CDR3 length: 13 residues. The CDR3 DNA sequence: TGTGCCAGCAGCGGGAGCGGGAGGTATGAGCAGTTCTTC. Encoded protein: CASSGSGRYEQFF.

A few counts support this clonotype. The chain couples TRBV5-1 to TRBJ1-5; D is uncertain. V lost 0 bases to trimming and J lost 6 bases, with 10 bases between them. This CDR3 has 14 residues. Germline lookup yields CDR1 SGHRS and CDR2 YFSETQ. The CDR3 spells CASSLGGMSQPQHF. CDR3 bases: TGCGCCAGCAGCTTGGGGGGAATGAGTCAGCCCCAGCATTTT.

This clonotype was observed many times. CDR3 nucleotides: TGTGCCAGCAGATGGACTAGCGGGAGGTTGGCCGGGGAGCTGTTTTTT. Protein product: CASRWTSGRLAGELFF. This chain uses TRBV6-1 with TRBJ2-2; 14 nucleotides match TRBD2. The germline gives CDR1 MNHNS, CDR2 SASEGT. The ends lost 6 bases at V and 6 bases at J; junction bases unmatched: 6. This CDR3 is 16 amino acids long.

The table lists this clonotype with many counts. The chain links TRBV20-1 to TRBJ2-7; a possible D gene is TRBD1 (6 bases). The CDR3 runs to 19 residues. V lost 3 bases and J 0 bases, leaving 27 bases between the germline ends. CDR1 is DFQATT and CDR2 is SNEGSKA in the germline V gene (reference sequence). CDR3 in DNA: TGCAGTGCTAGCCCCCAACAGGGAATGCAGGTTACGGACTCCTACGAGCAGTACTTC. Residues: CSASPQQGMQVTDSYEQYF.

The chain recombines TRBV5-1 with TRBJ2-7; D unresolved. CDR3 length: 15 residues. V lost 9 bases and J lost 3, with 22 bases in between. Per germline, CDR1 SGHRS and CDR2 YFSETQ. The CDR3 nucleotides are TGCGCCAACGACCGAGTGGGCAGGCGTCTCTACGAGCAGTACTTC. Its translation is CANDRVGRRLYEQYF.

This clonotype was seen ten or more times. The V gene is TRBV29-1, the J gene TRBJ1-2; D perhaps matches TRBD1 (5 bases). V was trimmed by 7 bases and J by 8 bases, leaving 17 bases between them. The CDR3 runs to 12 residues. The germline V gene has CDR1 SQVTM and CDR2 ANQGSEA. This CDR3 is CSAPGREGGYTF. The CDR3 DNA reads TGCAGCGCCCCAGGGAGGGAAGGCGGCTACACCTTC.